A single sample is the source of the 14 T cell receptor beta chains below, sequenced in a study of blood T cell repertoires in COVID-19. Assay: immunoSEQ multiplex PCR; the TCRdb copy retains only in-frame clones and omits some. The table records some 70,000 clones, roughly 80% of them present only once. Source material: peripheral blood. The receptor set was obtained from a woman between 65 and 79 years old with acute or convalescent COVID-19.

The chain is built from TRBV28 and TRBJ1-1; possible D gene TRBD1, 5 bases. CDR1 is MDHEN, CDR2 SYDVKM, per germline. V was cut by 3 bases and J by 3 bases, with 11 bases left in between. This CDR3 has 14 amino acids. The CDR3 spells CASSFRGGDTEAFF. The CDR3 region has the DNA TGTGCCAGCAGTTTTCGGGGAGGGGACACTGAAGCTTTCTTT.

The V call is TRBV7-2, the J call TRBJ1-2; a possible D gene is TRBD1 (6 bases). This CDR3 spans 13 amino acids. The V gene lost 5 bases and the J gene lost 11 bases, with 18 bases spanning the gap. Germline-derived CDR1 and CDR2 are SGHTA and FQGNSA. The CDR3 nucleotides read TGTGCCAGCAGCCCCAGACTTCGGGACAAATACACCTTC. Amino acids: CASSPRLRDKYTF.

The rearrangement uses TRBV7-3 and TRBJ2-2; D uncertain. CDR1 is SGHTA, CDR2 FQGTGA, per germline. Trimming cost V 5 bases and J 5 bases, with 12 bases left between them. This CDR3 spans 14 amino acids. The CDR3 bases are TGTGCCAGCAGCCCTCGATCGCGGACCGGGGAGCTGTTTTTT. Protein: CASSPRSRTGELFF.

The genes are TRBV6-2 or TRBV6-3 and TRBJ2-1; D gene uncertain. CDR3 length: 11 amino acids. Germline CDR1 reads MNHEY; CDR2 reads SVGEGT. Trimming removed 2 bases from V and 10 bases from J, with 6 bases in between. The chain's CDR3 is CASSYGPEQFF. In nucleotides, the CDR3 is TGTGCCAGCAGTTACGGGCCAGAGCAGTTCTTC.

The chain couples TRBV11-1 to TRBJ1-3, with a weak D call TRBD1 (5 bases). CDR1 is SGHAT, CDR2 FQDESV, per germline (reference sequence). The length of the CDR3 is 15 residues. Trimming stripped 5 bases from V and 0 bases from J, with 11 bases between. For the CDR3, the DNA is TGTGCCAGCAGCCGACAAGGGGCCTCTGGAAACACCATATATTTT. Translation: CASSRQGASGNTIYF.

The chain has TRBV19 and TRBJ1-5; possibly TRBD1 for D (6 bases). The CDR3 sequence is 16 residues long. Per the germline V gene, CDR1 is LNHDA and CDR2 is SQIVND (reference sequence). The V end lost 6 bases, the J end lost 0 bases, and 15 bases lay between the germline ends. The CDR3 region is CASRPDSQYSNQPQHF. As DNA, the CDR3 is TGTGCCAGTAGGCCGGACAGCCAATATAGCAATCAGCCCCAGCATTTT. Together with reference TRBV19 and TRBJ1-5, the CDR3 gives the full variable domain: DGGITQSPKYLFRKEGQNVTLSCEQNLNHDAMYWYRQDPGQGLRLIYYSQIVNDFQKGDIAEGYSVSREKKESFPLTVTSAQKNPTAFYLCASRPDSQYSNQPQHFGDGTRLSIL.

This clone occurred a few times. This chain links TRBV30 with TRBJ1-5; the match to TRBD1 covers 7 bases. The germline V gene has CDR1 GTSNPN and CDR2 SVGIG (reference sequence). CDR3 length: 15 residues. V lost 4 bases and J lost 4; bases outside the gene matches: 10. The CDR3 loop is CAWTSGRGRNQPQHF. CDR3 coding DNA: TGTGCCTGGACCTCCGGTAGGGGGCGAAATCAGCCCCAGCATTTT. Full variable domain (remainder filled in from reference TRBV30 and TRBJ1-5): SQTIHQWPATLVQPVGSPLSLECTVEGTSNPNLYWYRQAAGRGLQLLFYSVGIGQISSEVPQNLSASRPQDRQFILSSKKLLLSDSGFYLCAWTSGRGRNQPQHFGDGTRLSIL.

The CDR3 sequence: CASSQGSGSSYEQYF. In DNA, the CDR3 is TGTGCCAGCAGCCAGGGTAGCGGGAGCTCCTACGAGCAGTACTTC. The J gene is TRBJ2-7, the V gene TRBV14; 9 nucleotides line up with TRBD2. The germline V gene has CDR1 SGHDN and CDR2 FVKESK. The CDR3 is 15 residues long. V shed 3 bases and J 0 bases; nucleotides not matched to a gene: 3.

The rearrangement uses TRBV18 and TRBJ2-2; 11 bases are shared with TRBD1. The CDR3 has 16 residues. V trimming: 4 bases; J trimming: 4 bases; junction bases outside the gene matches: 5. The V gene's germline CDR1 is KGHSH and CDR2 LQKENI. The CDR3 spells CASSLDRGRGTGELFF. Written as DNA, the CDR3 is TGTGCCAGCTCACTGGACAGGGGGCGAGGCACCGGGGAGCTGTTTTTT.

CDR3 bases: TGTGCCAGCAGCTTGGTTCGGCTAGCGGGAGTTCTCCGGAACACCGGGGAGCTGTTTTTT. This translates into CASSLVRLAGVLRNTGELFF. The chain is built from TRBV5-5 and TRBJ2-2; TRBD2 matches at 10 bases. Losses at the gene ends were 0 bases for V and 1 base for J; bases not matched to a gene: 12. Germline CDR1 SGHKS, CDR2 YYEKEE (reference sequence). The CDR3 has 20 residues.

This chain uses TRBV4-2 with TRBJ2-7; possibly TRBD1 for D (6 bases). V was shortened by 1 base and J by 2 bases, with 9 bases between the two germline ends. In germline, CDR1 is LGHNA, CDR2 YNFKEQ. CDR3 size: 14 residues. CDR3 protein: CASSQVGTPYEQYF. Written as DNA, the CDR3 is TGTGCCAGCAGCCAAGTGGGGACACCCTACGAGCAGTACTTC.

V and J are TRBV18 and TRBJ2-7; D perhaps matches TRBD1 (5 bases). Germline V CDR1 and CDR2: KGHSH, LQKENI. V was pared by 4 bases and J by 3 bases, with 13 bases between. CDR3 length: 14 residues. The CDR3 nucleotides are TGTGCCAGCTCACTACAGGCCGCCTACTACGAGCAGTACTTC. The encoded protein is CASSLQAAYYEQYF.

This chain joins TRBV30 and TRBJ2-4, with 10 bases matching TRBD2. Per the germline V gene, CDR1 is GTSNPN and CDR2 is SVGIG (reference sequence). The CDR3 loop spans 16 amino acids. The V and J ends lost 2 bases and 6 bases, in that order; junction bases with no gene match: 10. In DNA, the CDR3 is TGTGCCTGGAGTTTCGAAGCGGGAGGGCCGAGAAACATTCAGTACTTC. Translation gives CAWSFEAGGPRNIQYF.

This CDR3 reads CASSSQGGGSLYGYTF. The CDR3 DNA follows: TGTGCCAGCAGCTCACAAGGGGGAGGGTCGCTCTATGGCTACACCTTC. The chain joins TRBV9 to TRBJ1-2; D perhaps matches TRBD1 (6 bases). The CDR3 runs 16 residues. Between the trimmed V and J ends, which lost 4 bases and 4 bases, there was a span of 20 bases. In germline, CDR1 is SGDLS, CDR2 YYNGEE.